This T cell receptor beta chain stems from a study of CD8 T cells in Susac syndrome. Germline CDR1 reads DFQATT; CDR2 reads SNEGSKA (reference sequence). With V trimmed by 5 bases and J by 8 bases, 8 bases remained unmatched. The CDR3 is 14 amino acids. Random hexamers were used to reverse transcribe the RNA input (roughly 0.5 to 1 ug). Via MiXCR, TCRdb re-called the immunoSEQ multiplex PCR reads, giving one row per CDR3 protein. Found here are about 53,000 distinct CDR3 sequences, roughly 94% of them singletons; the top ten hold about 0.75%. The authors sequenced TCR beta from blood CD8+ and CD4+ T cells. Negative isolation was applied to CD8+ and CD4+ T cells, and FACS enrichment was applied to TEMRA cells.

This TCR came from a human donor with Susac syndrome. The specimen sequenced was CD8+ T cells from PBMCs. The chain uses TRBV20-1 and TRBJ2-1; 11 bases align to TRBD1. The CDR3 reads CSASGTGGLDEQFF. The CDR3 DNA reads as TGCAGTGCTTCCGGGACAGGGGGTCTCGATGAGCAGTTCTTC.